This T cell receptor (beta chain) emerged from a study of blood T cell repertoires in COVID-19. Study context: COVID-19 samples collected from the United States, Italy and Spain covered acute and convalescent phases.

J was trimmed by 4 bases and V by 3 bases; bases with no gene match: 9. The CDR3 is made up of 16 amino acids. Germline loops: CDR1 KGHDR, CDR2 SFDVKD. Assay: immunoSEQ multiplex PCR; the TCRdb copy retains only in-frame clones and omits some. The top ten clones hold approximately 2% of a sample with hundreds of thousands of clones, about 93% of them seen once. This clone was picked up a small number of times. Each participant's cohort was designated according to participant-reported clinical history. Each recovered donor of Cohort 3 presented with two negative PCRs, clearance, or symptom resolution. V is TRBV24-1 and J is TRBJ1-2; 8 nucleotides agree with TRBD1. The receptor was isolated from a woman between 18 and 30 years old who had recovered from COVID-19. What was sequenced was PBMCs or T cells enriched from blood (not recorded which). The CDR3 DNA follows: TGTGCCACCAGTGATGCCCATTCCGGGACAGGCTATGGCTACACCTTC. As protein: CATSDAHSGTGYGYTF.